This record covers a single T cell receptor beta chain. The CDR3 spans 12 residues. V dropped 6 bases and J dropped 7; count of bases not matched to a gene: 5. The data were taken from a study of blood T cell repertoires in COVID-19. Profiling relied on immunoSEQ multiplex PCR, and the TCRdb table lists in-frame clones only, not all of them. The data contain about 200,000 clones, more than 65% of them seen just once; the ten biggest clones take up around 13%. This sequence originates from a human donor in a cohort sampled during active COVID-19. The sequenced sample consisted of peripheral blood. J is TRBJ2-5 and V is TRBV12-3 or TRBV12-4; TRBD1 aligns across 7 bases. The CDR3 loop reads CASSRTGATQYF. DNA of the CDR3: TGTGCCAGCAGCAGAACAGGGGCGACCCAGTACTTC.